Each of the 25 T cell receptor beta chains below was sequenced from the same sample in a study of T cells in Graves' hyperthyroidism and ophthalmopathy. The TCR beta CDR3 regions underwent amplification using RNA transcripts as the source. HTBI primers were used for first-round RT-PCR of the TCR CDR3. In TCRdb, the multiplex PCR reads were re-called with MiXCR into one record per CDR3 protein. Of 250,000 to 400,000 distinct CDR3 sequences listed, 12% to 15% are singletons. The sample comprised blood. These receptors originate from a woman aged 40 to 55 with Graves' ophthalmopathy.

V usage is TRBV18 and J usage is TRBJ2-3, with 10 bases matching TRBD2. Per germline, CDR1 KGHSH and CDR2 LQKENI. V trimming: 0 bases; J trimming: 2 bases; junction bases outside the gene matches: 5. There are 17 residues in the CDR3. The CDR3 protein is CASSPPVSGGHTDTQYF. CDR3 DNA sequence: TGTGCCAGCTCACCACCAGTTAGCGGGGGGCACACAGATACGCAGTATTTT. The entire variable domain, with the rest obtained from reference TRBV18 and TRBJ2-3, is as follows: NAGVMQNPRHLVRRRGQEARLRCSPMKGHSHVYWYRQLPEEGLKFMVYLQKENIIDESGMPKERFSAEFPKEGPSILRIQQVVRGDSAAYFCASSPPVSGGHTDTQYFGPGTRLTVL.

This clonotype was recorded at least ten times. This chain links TRBV28 with TRBJ2-5; TRBD2 matches 8 bases. After removal of 2 bases from V and 7 bases from J, the junction contained 12 bases not matched to a gene. This CDR3 is 16 amino acids long. Germline V lookup: CDR1 MDHEN, CDR2 SYDVKM. CDR3 protein: CASSLIAGSSLGTQYF. The CDR3, as DNA: TGTGCCAGCAGTTTAATAGCGGGAAGCTCTTTGGGGACCCAGTACTTC.

This clonotype appeared many times. This rearrangement joins TRBV7-9 to TRBJ1-2; no definite D call. The CDR3 has 14 residues. CDR1 SEHNR and CDR2 FQNEAQ come from the germline V gene (reference sequence). V was cut by 1 base and J by 5 bases, with 11 bases left in between. CDR3 region: CASSLESRGYGYTF. The CDR3 nucleotides read TGTGCCAGCAGCTTAGAAAGCCGAGGATATGGCTACACCTTC. The full variable domain, in which reference TRBV7-9 and TRBJ1-2 provide the parts outside the CDR3, is DTGVSQNPRHKITKRGQNVTFRCDPISEHNRLYWYRQTLGQGPEFLTYFQNEAQLEKSRLLSDRFSAERPKGSFSTLEIQRTEQGDSAMYLCASSLESRGYGYTFGSGTRLTVV.

This clonotype has at least ten counts. This chain links TRBV6-1 with TRBJ2-4; D ambiguous. V was shortened by 4 bases and J by 0 bases, with 13 bases between the two germline ends. Germline CDR1 and CDR2: MNHNS and SASEGT. The CDR3 covers 16 residues. In DNA form, the CDR3 reads TGTGCCAGCAGTGTGCCGACGGAGATAGCCAAAAACATTCAGTACTTC. It translates to CASSVPTEIAKNIQYF.

J is TRBJ2-2 and V is TRBV20-1, with D maybe TRBD2 (6 bases). CDR3 length: 14 residues. Germline CDR1 reads DFQATT; CDR2 reads SNEGSKA (reference sequence). V lost 3 bases and J 8 bases, leaving 16 bases between the germline ends. The CDR3 DNA sequence: TGCAGTGCTAGGGACTATTTAAAAGGAGGGGAGCTGTTTTTT. This translates into CSARDYLKGGELFF.

This clonotype was picked up many times. This chain uses TRBV6-1 with TRBJ2-3; the D gene is possibly TRBD1 (6 bases). The CDR3 totals 11 residues. Germline V gene lookup returns CDR1 MNHNS and CDR2 SASEGT. V gave up 7 bases and J gave up 6 bases, with 8 bases separating them. CDR3 residues: CASMRGDTQYF. The CDR3 DNA reads as TGTGCCAGCATGAGGGGGGATACGCAGTATTTT.

At least ten counts were recorded for this clonotype. In nucleotides, the CDR3 is TGTGCCAGCACGTGGACAAGGGTAAATTCACCCCTCCACTTT. This sequence encodes CASTWTRVNSPLHF. The V gene is TRBV6-1, the J gene TRBJ1-6; D is perhaps TRBD1 (5 bases). CDR1 and CDR2 from the germline V gene are MNHNS and SASEGT. V shed 7 bases and J shed 7 bases, with 14 bases lying between them. This CDR3 is built from 14 residues.

The chain couples TRBV4-1 to TRBJ1-2; D is possibly TRBD1 (5 bases). Trimming pared 2 bases from V and 10 bases from J, leaving 8 bases between. The germline CDR1 and CDR2 sequences are MGHRA and YSYEKL. There are 11 residues in the CDR3. The CDR3 DNA sequence: TGCGCCAGCAGCCAAACAGGATTCTACACCTTC. Translation gives CASSQTGFYTF.

This clonotype was counted ten times or more. The rearrangement uses TRBV7-9 and TRBJ1-1; 7 positions agree with TRBD1. Germline loops: CDR1 SEHNR, CDR2 FQNEAQ (reference sequence). V was clipped by 5 bases and J by 4 bases; unmatched bases: 7. The CDR3 is 14 residues long. The CDR3 nucleotides read TGTGCCAGCAGCCCCCGGGACAGAGGCACTGAAGCTTTCTTT. Translating gives CASSPRDRGTEAFF.

This clonotype was picked up a small number of times. This sequence joins TRBV24-1 and TRBJ2-3; 16 bases agree with TRBD2. The V gene end was trimmed by 2 bases and the J gene end by 6 bases; junction bases not matched to a gene: 1. CDR1 is KGHDR, CDR2 SFDVKD, per germline. This CDR3 spans 16 amino acids. The CDR3 DNA follows: TGTGCCACCAGTGATTCGGGACTAGCGGGAGGGGATACGCAGTATTTT. Translating gives CATSDSGLAGGDTQYF.

This clonotype was counted at least ten times. This chain uses TRBV29-1 with TRBJ1-1; tentatively, D is TRBD1 (5 bases). CDR3 length: 14 amino acids. Between the trimmed V and J ends, which lost 2 bases and 11 bases, there was a span of 21 bases. In germline, CDR1 is SQVTM, CDR2 ANQGSEA. CDR3 nucleotide sequence: TGCAGCGTTGAATTTCGATTGGGACGGAAGGTTGCTTTCTTT. This sequence encodes CSVEFRLGRKVAFF.

This clonotype was seen ten or more times. V usage is TRBV12-3 or TRBV12-4 and J usage is TRBJ2-5; D is unclear. Deletions cut 5 bases from V and 0 bases from J, with 7 bases between. The CDR3 sequence is 13 residues long. The CDR3, as DNA: TGTGCCAGCAGTCAAGGACACCAAGAGACCCAGTACTTC. It encodes CASSQGHQETQYF.

This clonotype was seen a few times. CDR3 nucleotide sequence: TGTGCCAGCAGCCAAGACGAGACTTCAGATACGCAGTATTTT. This encodes CASSQDETSDTQYF. The chain recombines TRBV3-1 with TRBJ2-3; no firm D call. V was shortened by 0 bases and J by 4 bases, with 8 bases between the two germline ends. This CDR3 region has 14 residues. Germline loops: CDR1 LGHDT, CDR2 YNNKEL (reference sequence).

At least ten counts were recorded for this clonotype. This chain links TRBV12-3 or TRBV12-4 with TRBJ1-3; D unclear. This CDR3 is 15 amino acids long. Trimming pared 5 bases from V and 5 bases from J, leaving 16 bases between. CDR3 sequence: CASSVDGRQRNTIYF. The CDR3 bases are TGTGCCAGCAGTGTCGATGGCCGCCAACGAAACACCATATATTTT.

The chain combines TRBV18 with TRBJ2-5; D is perhaps TRBD1 (5 bases). From germline, CDR1 is KGHSH and CDR2 LQKENI. V was shortened by 3 bases and J by 2 bases, with 7 bases between the two germline ends. The CDR3 consists of 13 residues. The CDR3 DNA reads TGTGCCAGCTCACCCGGACATCAAGAGACCCAGTACTTC. Amino acid sequence: CASSPGHQETQYF. Looking up the rest from reference TRBV18 and TRBJ2-5 gives the full variable domain: NAGVMQNPRHLVRRRGQEARLRCSPMKGHSHVYWYRQLPEEGLKFMVYLQKENIIDESGMPKERFSAEFPKEGPSILRIQQVVRGDSAAYFCASSPGHQETQYFGPGTRLLVL.

This clonotype was counted many times. The chain combines TRBV20-1 with TRBJ2-5; weak D call: TRBD2 (6 bases). Germline CDR1 reads DFQATT; CDR2 reads SNEGSKA (reference sequence). Deletions cut 6 bases from V and 10 bases from J, with 21 bases between. The length of the CDR3 is 13 residues. The CDR3 loop reads CSASGLFAGIQYF. The CDR3 DNA is TGCAGTGCCTCCGGGCTCTTTGCGGGAATCCAGTACTTC.

This clonotype was seen a few times. The V and J genes are TRBV20-1 and TRBJ1-5; a possible D gene is TRBD1 (5 bases). The V gene lost 0 bases and the J gene lost 5 bases, with 8 bases spanning the gap. CDR3 length: 13 residues. CDR1 DFQATT and CDR2 SNEGSKA come from the germline V gene (reference sequence). The CDR3 sequence is CSAREAGDQPQHF. The CDR3 bases are TGCAGTGCTAGAGAGGCGGGGGATCAGCCCCAGCATTTT.

This clonotype was detected many times. The rearrangement joins TRBV11-2 to TRBJ2-1; 7 nucleotides match TRBD2. Trimming removed 1 base from V and 5 bases from J; junction bases left unmatched: 5. The CDR3 spans 15 residues. CDR1 and CDR2 from the germline V gene are SGHAT and FQNNGV. The CDR3 here is CASSLGSGLNNEQFF. For the CDR3, the DNA is TGTGCCAGCAGCTTAGGTAGCGGGCTTAACAATGAGCAGTTCTTC.

This clonotype was observed many times. The V and J genes are TRBV6-1 and TRBJ2-2; 12 nucleotides line up with TRBD2. V trimming: 6 bases; J trimming: 4 bases; junction bases outside the gene matches: 6. The CDR3 totals 16 residues. Germline V gene sequence: CDR1 MNHNS, CDR2 SASEGT. In DNA, the CDR3 is TGTGCCAGCAGACTTTCTAGCGGGAGGGCCACCGGGGAGCTGTTTTTT. It translates to CASRLSSGRATGELFF.

The rearrangement joins TRBV27 to TRBJ2-3, with D tentatively TRBD2 (6 bases). Germline V lookup: CDR1 MNHEY, CDR2 SMNVEV (reference sequence). Trimming took off 3 bases at V and 2 bases at J, with 12 bases between the two ends. The CDR3 is made up of 15 amino acids. The CDR3 nucleotides read TGTGCCAGCAGTTTCGAGGGGAGGCCCACAGATACGCAGTATTTT. It is translated as CASSFEGRPTDTQYF.

This clonotype has only a few counts. The chain uses TRBV7-2 and TRBJ2-3; 13 nucleotides align to TRBD2. The V gene end was trimmed by 1 base and the J gene end by 1 base; junction bases not matched to a gene: 5. The CDR3 runs 18 residues. Germline CDR1 SGHTA, CDR2 FQGNSA. The CDR3 loop reads CASSLVPGTSGGTDTQYF. The CDR3 nucleotides are TGTGCCAGCAGCTTAGTCCCCGGGACTAGCGGGGGCACAGATACGCAGTATTTT.

The genes are TRBV28 and TRBJ1-2, with D tentatively TRBD1 (5 bases). The germline CDR1 and CDR2 sequences are MDHEN and SYDVKM. Trimming stripped 5 bases from V and 2 bases from J, with 15 bases between. This CDR3 region has 15 residues. CDR3 sequence reads: CASSLLSGANYGYTF. The CDR3 coding sequence is TGTGCCAGCAGTCTCCTAAGTGGGGCCAACTATGGCTACACCTTC.

This clonotype has a count of ten or more. This chain links TRBV12-3 or TRBV12-4 with TRBJ2-3; 12 bases match TRBD2. V shed 4 bases, J shed 4 bases, and the junction held 6 bases outside the gene matches. The CDR3 is 16 amino acids. The CDR3 loop reads CASSSPLAGGADTQYF. The CDR3 DNA follows: TGTGCCAGCAGTTCACCACTAGCGGGGGGCGCAGATACGCAGTATTTT.

In its sample, this clonotype was seen many times. This chain connects TRBV6-1 to TRBJ2-7; D not certain. V lost 6 bases and J lost 0, with 9 bases in between. This CDR3 is built from 13 residues. Germline CDR1 is MNHNS and CDR2 is SASEGT. The CDR3 bases are TGTGCCAGCAGCGGACGGCGCTCCTACGAGCAGTACTTC. It translates to CASSGRRSYEQYF.

In this sample, this clonotype turned up many times. This chain connects TRBV20-1 to TRBJ2-5, with D unclear. The CDR3 runs 11 residues. Trimming removed 4 bases from V and 3 bases from J, with 6 bases in between. CDR1 is DFQATT, CDR2 SNEGSKA, per germline (reference sequence). The CDR3 DNA is TGCAGTGCTATGCTCAAAGAGACCCAGTACTTC. Encoded protein: CSAMLKETQYF.